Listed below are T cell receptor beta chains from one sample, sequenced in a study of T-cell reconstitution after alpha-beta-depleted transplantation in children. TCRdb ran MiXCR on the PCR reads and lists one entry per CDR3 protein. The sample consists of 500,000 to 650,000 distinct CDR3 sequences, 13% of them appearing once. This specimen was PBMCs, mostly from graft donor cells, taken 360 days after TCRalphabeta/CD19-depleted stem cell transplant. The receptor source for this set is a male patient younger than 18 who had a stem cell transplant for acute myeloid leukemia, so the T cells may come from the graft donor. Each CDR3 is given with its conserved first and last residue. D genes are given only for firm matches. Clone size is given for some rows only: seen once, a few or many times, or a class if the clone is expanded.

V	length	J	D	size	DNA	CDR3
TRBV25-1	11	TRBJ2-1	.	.	TGTGCCAGCAGGAGGATCGGGGAGCAGTTCTTC	CASRRIGEQFF
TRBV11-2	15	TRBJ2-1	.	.	TGTGCCAGCAGCTTAGCCAGGCTCTCCTACAATGTGCAGTTCTTC	CASSLARLSYNVQFF
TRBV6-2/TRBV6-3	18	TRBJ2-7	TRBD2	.	TGTGCCAGCAGGGAACCGGGACTAGCGGGAGGCCCAATATACGAGCAGTACTTC	CASREPGLAGGPIYEQYF
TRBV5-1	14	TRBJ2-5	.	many	TGCGCCAGCAGCTTGCTTGGAATGGGGGAGACCCAGTACTTC	CASSLLGMGETQYF
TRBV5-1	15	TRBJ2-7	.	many	TGCGCCAGCAGCTTGGACAGGCCCCCAGCCTACGAGCAGTACTTC	CASSLDRPPAYEQYF
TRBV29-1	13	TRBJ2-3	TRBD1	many	TGCAGCCCCGGGACAGGGGAGACAGATACGCAGTATTTT	CSPGTGETDTQYF
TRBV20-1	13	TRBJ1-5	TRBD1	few	TGCAGTGCGCACAGGGGTATGAGTCAGCCCCAGCATTTT	CSAHRGMSQPQHF
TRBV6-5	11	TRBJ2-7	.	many	TGTGCCAGCAGTGCCCCCTACGAGCAGTACTTC	CASSAPYEQYF
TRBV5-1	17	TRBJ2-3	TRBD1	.	TGCGCCAGCAGCTTAGGATTCGGGACAGGCGAAATGGGTACGCAGTATTTT	CASSLGFGTGEMGTQYF
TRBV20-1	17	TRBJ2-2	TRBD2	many	TGCAGTGCTAGACGGCTAGCGGGAGTACGGGACACCGGGGAGCTGTTTTTT	CSARRLAGVRDTGELFF
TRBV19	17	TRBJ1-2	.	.	TGTGCCAGTAGTTTACGGGTCCGGGACTTTGCCAGCTATGGCTACACCTTC	CASSLRVRDFASYGYTF
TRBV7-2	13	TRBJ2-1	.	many	TGTGCCAGCAGCTCCCAAGCGGACAATGAGCAGTTCTTC	CASSSQADNEQFF
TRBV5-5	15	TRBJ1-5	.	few	TGTGCCAGCAGCTTGTCGGCGGAACTAAATCAGCCCCAGCATTTT	CASSLSAELNQPQHF
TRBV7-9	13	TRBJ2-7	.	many	TGTGCCAGCAGCAGTATGGGAAACTACGAGCAGTACTTC	CASSSMGNYEQYF
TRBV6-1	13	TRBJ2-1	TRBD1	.	TGTGCCAGCAGCCGGGACAGGGAGAATGAGCAGTTCTTC	CASSRDRENEQFF
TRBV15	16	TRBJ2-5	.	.	TGTGCCACCAGCAGAGACCCCCGGGGGTGGCAAGAGACCCAGTACTTC	CATSRDPRGWQETQYF
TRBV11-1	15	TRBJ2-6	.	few	TGTGCCAGCAGCTTAGTGAGGGGCGGGGCCAACGTCCTGACTTTC	CASSLVRGGANVLTF
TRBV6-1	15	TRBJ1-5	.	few	TGTGCCAGCAGTGAGGCCGGTAGGATGCATCAGCCCCAGCATTTT	CASSEAGRMHQPQHF
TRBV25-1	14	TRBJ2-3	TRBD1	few	TGTGCCAGCAGTGAGGGACAGGGGGCTAGTACGCAGTATTTT	CASSEGQGASTQYF
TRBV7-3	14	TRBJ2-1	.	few	TGTGCCAGCAGCTTAGATAGCGCGTACAATGAGCAGTTCTTC	CASSLDSAYNEQFF
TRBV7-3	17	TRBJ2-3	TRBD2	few	TGTGCCAGCAGCTTAGCAGGCGGGAGTACCCTCACAGATACGCAGTATTTT	CASSLAGGSTLTDTQYF
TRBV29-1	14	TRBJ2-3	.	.	TGCAGCGTTGCTGGCAGGGTCAGCACAGATACGCAGTATTTT	CSVAGRVSTDTQYF
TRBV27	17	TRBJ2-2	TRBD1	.	TGTGCCAGCAGTCCTTACGCGGGACAGGGAAACACCGGGGAGCTGTTTTTT	CASSPYAGQGNTGELFF
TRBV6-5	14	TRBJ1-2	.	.	TGTGCCAGCAGTTACTTAGGTACAGACCTCGGCTACACCTTC	CASSYLGTDLGYTF
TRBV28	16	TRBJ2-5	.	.	TGTGCCAGCAGTGGGGGACCGGGACACCAAGAGGAGACCCAGTACTTC	CASSGGPGHQEETQYF
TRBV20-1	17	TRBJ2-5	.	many	TGCAGTGCTAGCCCCATGAGGGTGGGAGAGTACCAAGAGACCCAGTACTTC	CSASPMRVGEYQETQYF
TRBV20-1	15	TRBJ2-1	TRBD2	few	TGCAGTGCTAGCCCCGGGACTAGCGGGGCGGGTGAGCAGTTCTTC	CSASPGTSGAGEQFF
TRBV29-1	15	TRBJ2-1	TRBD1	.	TGCAGCGCAAGGACCGGGACAGGGAACTACAATGAGCAGTTCTTC	CSARTGTGNYNEQFF
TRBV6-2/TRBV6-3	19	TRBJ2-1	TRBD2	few	TGTGCCAGCAGCATCGTTCTAGCGGCCATTCGTCCTTCCTACAATGAGCAGTTCTTC	CASSIVLAAIRPSYNEQFF
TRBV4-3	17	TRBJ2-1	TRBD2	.	TGCGCCAGCAGCCCCCGAAGACTAGCGGGATCCTACAATGAGCAGTTCTTC	CASSPRRLAGSYNEQFF
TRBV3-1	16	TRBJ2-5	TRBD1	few	TGTGCCAGCAGCCAACCCTTTCGGACAGGCCAAGAGACCCAGTACTTC	CASSQPFRTGQETQYF
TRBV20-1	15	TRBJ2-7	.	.	TGCAGTGCTAGAGATTCGGGGACGGGGGTCTACGAGCAGTACTTC	CSARDSGTGVYEQYF
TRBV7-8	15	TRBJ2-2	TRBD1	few	TGTGCCAGCAGCCCCGACAGGGGGCCAGGCGGGGAGCTGTTTTTT	CASSPDRGPGGELFF
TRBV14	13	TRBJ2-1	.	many	TGTGCCAGCAGCCAAGATCAGAGAGACTATCAGTTCTTC	CASSQDQRDYQFF
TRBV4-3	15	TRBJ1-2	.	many	TGCGCCAGCAGCCAAGCGGCGTCAGGGGACTATGGCTACACCTTC	CASSQAASGDYGYTF
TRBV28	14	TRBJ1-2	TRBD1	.	TGTGCCAGCAGTTCATCTACAGGGGTCAATGGCTACACCTTC	CASSSSTGVNGYTF